This T cell receptor beta chain emerged from a study of tumor-infiltrating lymphocytes in oesophageal squamous cell carcinoma. Using its own MiXCR run on the PCR reads, TCRdb lists one record per CDR3 protein. This sample has about 11,000 distinct CDR3 sequences, with under 70% found just once. There are 15 residues in the CDR3. V gave up 1 base and J gave up 8 bases, with 16 bases separating them. The V gene's germline CDR1 is SGHVS and CDR2 FNYEAQ. The chain links TRBV7-6 to TRBJ2-3; the D gene is possibly TRBD2 (5 bases). Sequencing was done on a sample of esophageal tumor tissue. This TCR was recovered from a male donor with esophageal squamous cell carcinoma. CDR3 loop: CASSLEPRLQTTQYF. In DNA, the CDR3 is TGTGCCAGCAGCTTAGAACCGCGACTACAGACTACGCAGTATTTT.